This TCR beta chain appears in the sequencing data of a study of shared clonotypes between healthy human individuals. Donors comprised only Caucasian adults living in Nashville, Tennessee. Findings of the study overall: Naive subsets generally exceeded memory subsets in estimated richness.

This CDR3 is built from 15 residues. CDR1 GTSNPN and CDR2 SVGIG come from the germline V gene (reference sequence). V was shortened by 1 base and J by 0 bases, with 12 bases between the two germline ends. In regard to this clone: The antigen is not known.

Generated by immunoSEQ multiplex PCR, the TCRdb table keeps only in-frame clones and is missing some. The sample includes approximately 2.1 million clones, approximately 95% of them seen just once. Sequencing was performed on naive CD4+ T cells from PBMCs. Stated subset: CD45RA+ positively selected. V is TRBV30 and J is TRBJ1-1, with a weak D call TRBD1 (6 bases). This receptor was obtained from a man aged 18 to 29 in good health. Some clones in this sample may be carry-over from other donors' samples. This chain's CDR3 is CAWSGFAGVNTEAFF. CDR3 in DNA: TGTGCCTGGAGTGGGTTCGCAGGGGTGAACACTGAAGCTTTCTTT.